The clone carrying this T cell receptor beta chain has just a few counts. Its matching antigen is unknown. Tagging with unique molecular identifiers was applied to individual cDNA molecules. MiXCR was run by TCRdb on the 5' RACE reads, yielding one entry per CDR3 protein. The table shows roughly 62,000 distinct CDR3 sequences, with about 7.7% occurring only once. The sample belongs to a study of early T cells in non-severe SARS-CoV-2 infection. As for the study in general: Chains from this unsorted whole-blood bulk RNA could not be paired. Study-wide results and limits: A preference for anti-spike CD8 responses marked VDJdb matching, which missed private and CD4 specificities.

CDR3 size: 17 residues. V gave up 6 bases and J gave up 0 bases; unmatched junction bases: 8. This sequence originates from an adult who was a healthcare worker with PCR-confirmed SARS-CoV-2 infection or an uninfected control (not recorded which). J is TRBJ1-6 and V is TRBV12-3 or TRBV12-4, with TRBD1 identical over 7 bases. The sample taken for sequencing was whole blood. The DNA for the CDR3 is TGTGCCAGCAGCAGACCGGGACAGAGCTCCTATAATTCACCCCTCCACTTT. Encoded protein: CASSRPGQSSYNSPLHF.